This TCR beta chain appears in the sequencing data of a study of blood T cell repertoires in COVID-19. Sequenced by immunoSEQ multiplex PCR; TCRdb stores in-frame clones only, minus some. The sample lists over 200,000 clones; 80% to 90% were seen once. CDR1 SGHRS and CDR2 YFSETQ come from the germline V gene. The CDR3 runs to 20 residues. With 0 bases clipped from V and 1 base from J, the junction kept 12 bases outside the gene matches. This receptor was identified in a woman aged 25 to 45 who had been exposed to COVID-19. Sequencing was carried out using PBMCs or T cells enriched from blood (not recorded which). The rearrangement joins TRBV5-1 to TRBJ2-4; 11 bases align to TRBD1. The CDR3 reads CASSLGGGQGASYAKNIQYF. CDR3 in DNA: TGCGCCAGCAGCTTGGGGGGCGGACAGGGGGCCTCGTACGCCAAAAACATTCAGTACTTC. Complete variable domain (other parts from reference TRBV5-1 and TRBJ2-4): KAGVTQTPRYLIKTRGQQVTLSCSPISGHRSVSWYQQTPGQGLQFLFEYFSETQRNKGNFPGRFSGRQFSNSRSEMNVSTLELGDSALYLCASSLGGGQGASYAKNIQYFGAGTRLSVL.